The table lists the clone carrying this T cell receptor beta chain with a few counts. Its antigen is unknown. Expressed TCRB transcripts were sequenced, since all the RNA that had been isolated was reverse transcribed. Some clones are missing from TCRdb's copy, which holds only in-frame ones; the method was immunoSEQ multiplex PCR. Among hundreds of thousands of clones listed, 12% to 15% were seen once. J lost 2 bases, V lost 1 base, and 4 bases had no gene match. The CDR3 loop spans 15 amino acids. Germline loops: CDR1 SGHNT, CDR2 YYREEE (reference sequence). Sorted CD4+ subsets: naive, central memory, regulatory, stem cell-like memory (CD45RO/CCR7/CD25/CD127/CD95/CD27 panel). Purity (above 98%) was reached by all sorted populations. This sample is drawn from a study of beta chain features in type 1 diabetes. Study observations and caveats: Shorter TCRB CDR3s, moderately but significantly so, were found in Type 1 diabetes patients in all four CD4+ subsets.

Sequencing input: naive CD4+ T cells from blood. This rearrangement joins TRBV5-4 to TRBJ2-5, with 8 bases identical to TRBD2. This clonotype was obtained from a woman in her thirties or forties in good health. The CDR3 nucleotides are TGTGCCAGCAGCTTGTATCCTAGCGGGCAAGAGACCCAGTACTTC. It codes for CASSLYPSGQETQYF. Full variable domain (missing parts from reference TRBV5-4 and TRBJ2-5): ETGVTQSPTHLIKTRGQQVTLRCSSQSGHNTVSWYQQALGQGPQFIFQYYREEENGRGNFPPRFSGLQFPNYSSELNVNALELDDSALYLCASSLYPSGQETQYFGPGTRLLVL.